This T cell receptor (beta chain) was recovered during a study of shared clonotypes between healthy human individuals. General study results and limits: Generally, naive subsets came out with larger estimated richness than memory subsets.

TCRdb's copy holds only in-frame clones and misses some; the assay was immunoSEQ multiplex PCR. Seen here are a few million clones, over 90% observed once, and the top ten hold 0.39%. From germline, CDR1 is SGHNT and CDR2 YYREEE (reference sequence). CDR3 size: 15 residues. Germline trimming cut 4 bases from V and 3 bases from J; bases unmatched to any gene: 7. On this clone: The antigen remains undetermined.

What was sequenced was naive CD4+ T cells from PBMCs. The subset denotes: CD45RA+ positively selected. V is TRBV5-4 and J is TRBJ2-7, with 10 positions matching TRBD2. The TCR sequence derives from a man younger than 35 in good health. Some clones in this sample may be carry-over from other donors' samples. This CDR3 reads CASSPRTSGFYEQYF. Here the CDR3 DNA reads TGTGCCAGCAGCCCCCGGACTAGCGGTTTCTACGAGCAGTACTTC.